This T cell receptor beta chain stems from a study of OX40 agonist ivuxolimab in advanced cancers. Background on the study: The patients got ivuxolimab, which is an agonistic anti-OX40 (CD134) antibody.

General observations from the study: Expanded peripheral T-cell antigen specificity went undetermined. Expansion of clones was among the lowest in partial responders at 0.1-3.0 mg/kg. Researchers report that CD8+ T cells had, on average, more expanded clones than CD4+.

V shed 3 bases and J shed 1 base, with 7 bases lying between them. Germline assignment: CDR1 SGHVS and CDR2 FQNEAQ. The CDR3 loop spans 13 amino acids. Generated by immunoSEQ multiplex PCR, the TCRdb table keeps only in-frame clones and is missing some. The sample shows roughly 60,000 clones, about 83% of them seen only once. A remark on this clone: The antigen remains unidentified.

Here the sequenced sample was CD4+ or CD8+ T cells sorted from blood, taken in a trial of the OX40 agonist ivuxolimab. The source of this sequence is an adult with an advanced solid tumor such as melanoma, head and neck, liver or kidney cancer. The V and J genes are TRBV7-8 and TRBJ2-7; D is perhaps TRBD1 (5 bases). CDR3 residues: CASSFRVSYEQYF. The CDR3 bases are TGTGCCAGCAGCTTCAGGGTTTCCTACGAGCAGTACTTC. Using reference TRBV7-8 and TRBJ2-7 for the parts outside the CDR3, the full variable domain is GAGVSQSPRYKVAKRGQDVALRCDPISGHVSLFWYQQALGQGPEFLTYFQNEAQLDKSGLPSDRFFAERPEGSVSTLKIQRTQQEDSAVYLCASSFRVSYEQYFGPGTRLTVT.